Shown below are 6 T cell receptor beta chains from a single sample sequenced in a study of technical replicates of blood from a few donors. Clones were read by immunoSEQ multiplex PCR, and TCRdb kept only the in-frame ones, dropping some. The table lists tens of thousands of clones, 80% to 95% of them singletons, with 0.4% to 0.5% in the top ten. The sequencing input was T cells isolated from PBMCs. The receptors shown here come from a human donor in good health.

The chain employs TRBV10-3 and TRBJ1-5, with D possibly TRBD1 on 6 matching bases. With 11 bases removed from V and 3 bases from J, the gap between germline ends came to 11 bases. This CDR3 comprises 12 residues. Germline V gene sequence: CDR1 ENHRY, CDR2 SYGVKD. The CDR3: CASSGDNQPQHF. In DNA form, the CDR3 reads TGTGCCTCCTCAGGGGACAATCAGCCCCAGCATTTT.

This sequence joins TRBV28 and TRBJ1-2, with D perhaps TRBD1 (5 bases). Looked up from germline, CDR1 is MDHEN and CDR2 is SYDVKM. V lost 6 bases and J 2 bases, leaving 13 bases between the germline ends. The CDR3 length is 14 residues. The CDR3 region is CASRPTGGNYGYTF. The CDR3 DNA follows: TGTGCCAGCAGGCCAACCGGGGGGAACTATGGCTACACCTTC.

In its sample, this clone was seen a few times. The chain has TRBV7-3 and TRBJ2-1, with D hard to call. This CDR3 comprises 12 residues. CDR1 SGHTA and CDR2 FQGTGA come from the germline V gene. Between the trimmed V and J ends, which lost 5 bases and 7 bases, there was a span of 9 bases. The DNA for the CDR3 is TGTGCCAGCAGCCTTGACTTGAATGAGCAGTTCTTC. It is translated as CASSLDLNEQFF.

The chain links TRBV25-1 to TRBJ2-3, with no clear D. The germline CDR1 and CDR2 sequences are MGHDK and SYGVNS. V lost 5 bases and J lost 6, with 3 bases in between. The CDR3 is 10 residues long. The CDR3 DNA reads as TGTGCCAGCAGTTCGGATACGCAGTATTTT. Protein product: CASSSDTQYF.

Written as DNA, the CDR3 is TGTGCCAGCACGATACCTACAACGCGGAGCACTGAAGCTTTCTTT. This gives the protein CASTIPTTRSTEAFF. The V and J genes are TRBV2 and TRBJ1-1, with D uncertain. Per germline, CDR1 SNHLY and CDR2 FYNNEI. The CDR3 contains 15 residues. Trimming shortened V by 7 bases and J by 4 bases, and 19 bases separated the two germline ends.

The rearrangement uses TRBV7-3 and TRBJ2-7; 8 nucleotides align to TRBD1. V trimming: 6 bases; J trimming: 5 bases; junction bases outside the gene matches: 12. The V gene's germline CDR1 is SGHTA and CDR2 FQGTGA. The CDR3 contains 15 residues. CDR3 amino acids: CASRQAPQGADEQYF. For the CDR3, the DNA is TGTGCCAGCAGACAAGCTCCTCAGGGGGCTGACGAGCAGTACTTC.